These 13 T cell receptor beta chains were sequenced from one sample in a study of beta chain features in type 1 diabetes. The isolated RNA, all of it, was reverse transcribed, so expressed TCRB transcripts were what got sequenced. TCRdb's table, derived via immunoSEQ multiplex PCR, lists solely in-frame clones and lacks some. The profile covers about 110,000 clones, with under 40% appearing a single time and 0.065% taken by the ten largest. The source material was stem cell memory CD4+ T cells from blood. These receptors originate from a woman younger than 30 in good health.

The chain joins TRBV19 to TRBJ1-5; maybe TRBD1 (5 bases). CDR1 and CDR2 from the germline V gene are LNHDA and SQIVND (reference sequence). This CDR3 comprises 14 residues. V shed 3 bases and J shed 9 bases, with 15 bases lying between them. CDR3 sequence: CASSILLSGGPQHF. The CDR3 nucleotides read TGTGCCAGTAGTATCTTACTTTCCGGGGGGCCCCAGCATTTT.

The chain has TRBV10-2 and TRBJ2-1; 7 bases align to TRBD1. This CDR3 contains 13 residues. Per the germline V gene, CDR1 is WSHSY and CDR2 is SAAADI. The junction had 5 bases not matched to a gene; V was cut back by 7 bases and J by 5 bases. This CDR3 reads CASTRDRHNEQFF. CDR3 DNA sequence: TGCGCCAGCACCCGGGACAGACACAATGAGCAGTTCTTC.

In its sample, this clone was seen a few times. The genes are TRBV5-1 and TRBJ2-1; 10 bases align to TRBD2. Trimming at V came to 0 bases and at J to 8 bases, leaving 8 bases not matched to a gene. Germline V lookup: CDR1 SGHRS, CDR2 YFSETQ. The CDR3 totals 16 residues. CDR3 sequence reads: CASSLGTSGIMDEQFF. CDR3 coding DNA: TGCGCCAGCAGCTTGGGTACTAGCGGGATCATGGATGAGCAGTTCTTC.

In its sample, this clone was seen a few times. The V call is TRBV7-9, the J call TRBJ2-1; 12 bases are shared with TRBD2. After removal of 7 bases from V and 4 bases from J, the junction contained 11 bases not matched to a gene. The CDR3 is 17 residues long. Germline V CDR1 and CDR2: SEHNR, FQNEAQ (reference sequence). The CDR3 spells CASIRTLAGGVYNEQFF. The CDR3 nucleotides read TGTGCCAGCATCAGGACCCTAGCGGGAGGGGTTTACAATGAGCAGTTCTTC. Full variable domain (rest looked up from reference TRBV7-9 and TRBJ2-1): DTGVSQNPRHKITKRGQNVTFRCDPISEHNRLYWYRQTLGQGPEFLTYFQNEAQLEKSRLLSDRFSAERPKGSFSTLEIQRTEQGDSAMYLCASIRTLAGGVYNEQFFGPGTRLTVL.

This chain joins TRBV7-2 and TRBJ2-1, with D perhaps matching TRBD2 (5 bases). Deletions cut 4 bases from V and 0 bases from J, with 10 bases between. Germline CDR1 is SGHTA and CDR2 is FQGNSA. There are 15 residues in the CDR3. This CDR3 is CASSSGIGSYNEQFF. In nucleotides, the CDR3 is TGTGCCAGCAGCTCCGGGATCGGCTCCTACAATGAGCAGTTCTTC.

This clone was counted a few times. J is TRBJ2-3 and V is TRBV25-1; a weak D match, TRBD1 (5 bases). V was pared by 4 bases and J by 4 bases, with 12 bases between. The length of the CDR3 is 14 residues. Germline CDR1 MGHDK, CDR2 SYGVNS. This chain's CDR3 is CASSGAQGADTQYF. The CDR3 DNA follows: TGTGCCAGCAGTGGCGCCCAAGGGGCAGATACGCAGTATTTT.

This chain joins TRBV28 and TRBJ1-4; TRBD1 agrees at 8 bases. There are 16 residues in the CDR3. The germline V gene has CDR1 MDHEN and CDR2 SYDVKM. V dropped 5 bases and J dropped 3; count of bases not matched to a gene: 8. The CDR3 DNA is TGTGCCAGCAGTAGCAGGGGGCGGGCATCTAATGAAAAACTGTTTTTT. It yields the protein CASSSRGRASNEKLFF.

This clone has more than one count but fewer than ten. The V call is TRBV29-1, the J call TRBJ1-2; TRBD1 is a possible D gene (6 bases). Germline-derived CDR1 and CDR2 are SQVTM and ANQGSEA. This CDR3 contains 13 residues. The V gene lost 1 base and the J gene lost 4 bases, with 10 bases spanning the gap. The CDR3 DNA follows: TGCAGCGTTGAAGTACAGGGCCTCTATGGCTACACCTTC. Amino acid sequence: CSVEVQGLYGYTF.

The chain couples TRBV7-9 to TRBJ2-7; 9 bases are shared with TRBD1. CDR1 and CDR2 (germline): SEHNR, FQNEAQ (reference sequence). V gave up 5 bases and J gave up 9 bases; unmatched junction bases: 11. The CDR3 loop spans 14 amino acids. This CDR3 reads CASSLDRGGWWQYF. The CDR3 nucleotides read TGTGCCAGCAGCCTAGACAGGGGGGGATGGTGGCAGTACTTC.

This clone was recorded a few times. J is TRBJ2-1 and V is TRBV2, with 8 nucleotides matching TRBD2. Losses at the gene ends were 7 bases for V and 0 bases for J; bases not matched to a gene: 5. The CDR3 contains 15 residues. The V gene's germline CDR1 is SNHLY and CDR2 FYNNEI. CDR3 coding DNA: TGTGCCAGCATCCCAAGCGGGAGCTCCTACAATGAGCAGTTCTTC. Translated, it gives CASIPSGSSYNEQFF.

V usage is TRBV7-8 and J usage is TRBJ1-3; D not resolved. V was clipped by 5 bases and J by 1 base, with 15 bases between them. Looked up from germline, CDR1 is SGHVS and CDR2 is FQNEAQ. This CDR3 spans 16 amino acids. In DNA form, the CDR3 reads TGTGCCAGCAGCCCCGTACGCGGGAGTTCTGGAAACACCATATATTTT. Encoded protein: CASSPVRGSSGNTIYF. Filled out from reference TRBV7-8 and TRBJ1-3, the complete variable domain reads GAGVSQSPRYKVAKRGQDVALRCDPISGHVSLFWYQQALGQGPEFLTYFQNEAQLDKSGLPSDRFFAERPEGSVSTLKIQRTQQEDSAVYLCASSPVRGSSGNTIYFGEGSWLTVV.

V usage is TRBV9 and J usage is TRBJ2-1; D might be TRBD1 (5 bases). The CDR3 is 12 amino acids. Germline V lookup: CDR1 SGDLS, CDR2 YYNGEE. V was pared by 3 bases and J by 8 bases, with 9 bases between. The CDR3 is CASSGRGYEQFF. CDR3 coding DNA: TGTGCCAGCAGCGGAAGGGGTTATGAGCAGTTCTTC.

The chain couples TRBV28 to TRBJ2-4; possible D gene TRBD1, 5 bases. This CDR3 has 15 residues. CDR1 is MDHEN and CDR2 is SYDVKM in the germline V gene. V lost 5 bases and J 4 bases, leaving 15 bases between the germline ends. CDR3 region: CASSLTDQIKNIQYF. CDR3 coding DNA: TGTGCCAGCAGTCTGACAGACCAAATTAAAAACATTCAGTACTTC.